In this sample, the clone carrying this T cell receptor (beta chain) turned up many times. The antigen is unknown. This sample was taken from a study of T-cell reconstitution after alpha-beta-depleted transplantation in children. Germline V gives CDR1 MDHEN, CDR2 SYDVKM. Germline trimming cut 6 bases from V and 6 bases from J; bases unmatched to any gene: 4. The CDR3 covers 15 residues. A TCRbeta library incorporating unique molecular identifiers was prepared. TCRdb reprocessed the PCR reads via MiXCR and lists one record per CDR3 protein. The repertoire holds hundreds of thousands of distinct CDR3 sequences, with approximately 10% as singletons. General observations from the study: TCRbeta diversity was high at day 60 in some patients (a result of surviving recipient T cells and thymic progenitors). Expanded graft clones, several hundred of them, were reportedly the source of alpha-beta T cells about two months after transplant. Newly made T cells mostly supplied T-cell counts and diversity one year after transplant.

The rearrangement joins TRBV28 to TRBJ2-1; TRBD2 aligns across 14 bases. The specimen was PBMCs, collected before TCRalphabeta/CD19-depleted stem cell transplant. This TCR was sampled from a child younger than two with acute myeloid leukemia, due to receive a stem cell transplant. The CDR3 sequence is CASRTSGRVSNEQFF. CDR3 bases: TGTGCCAGCAGGACTAGCGGGAGGGTTAGCAATGAGCAGTTCTTC.